These T cell receptor beta chains were read from a single sample in a study of blood T cells in healthy people across ages. TCRdb re-derived calls from the 5' RACE reads in MiXCR, one entry per CDR3 protein. This table holds 800,000 to 950,000 distinct CDR3 sequences, about 48% found once. The sequenced sample consisted of blood. These receptor sequences come from a man aged 25-40 years in good health. Each CDR3 is given with its conserved first and last residue. The order of the fields is CDR3 DNA, CDR3 protein, D gene, V gene, J gene, clone size. A D gene is named only where the DNA matches it firmly. Clone size appears in some rows only: once, few, many, or a class for an expanded clone.

CDR3nt: TGCGCCAGCAGCCAAGATCGGTTTGCCGGCAATCAGCCCCAGCATTTT
CDR3aa: CASSQDRFAGNQPQHF
d_gene: .
v_gene: TRBV4-3
j_gene: TRBJ1-5
abundance: few

CDR3nt: TGCGCCAGCAGCCAAGAAGGTAGCGGTTCTAGCACAGATACGCAGTATTTT
CDR3aa: CASSQEGSGSSTDTQYF
d_gene: .
v_gene: TRBV4-1
j_gene: TRBJ2-3
abundance: .

CDR3nt: TGTGCCAGCAGTTACGAGACTAGCGGGGGGATTCAAGAGACCCAGTACTTC
CDR3aa: CASSYETSGGIQETQYF
d_gene: TRBD2
v_gene: TRBV6-5
j_gene: TRBJ2-5
abundance: .

CDR3nt: TGCAGTGCTAGAGGACTGGACGGTGGAAACACCATATATTTT
CDR3aa: CSARGLDGGNTIYF
d_gene: .
v_gene: TRBV20-1
j_gene: TRBJ1-3
abundance: once

CDR3nt: TGTGCCAGCAGCTTAGACGTAGCAGGGACCCAGTACTTC
CDR3aa: CASSLDVAGTQYF
d_gene: .
v_gene: TRBV11-2
j_gene: TRBJ2-5
abundance: .

CDR3nt: TGCGCCAGCAGCTCGGACAGGGGGTTTGGGGCCAACGTCCTGACTTTC
CDR3aa: CASSSDRGFGANVLTF
d_gene: TRBD1
v_gene: TRBV5-1
j_gene: TRBJ2-6
abundance: .

CDR3nt: TGCGCCAGCAAATTAGCGGGGGGCGACGAGCAGTACTTC
CDR3aa: CASKLAGGDEQYF
d_gene: TRBD2
v_gene: TRBV4-1
j_gene: TRBJ2-7
abundance: few

CDR3nt: TGCAGTGCCCCTAAGGGGGACTCGAACACTGAAGCTTTCTTT
CDR3aa: CSAPKGDSNTEAFF
d_gene: .
v_gene: TRBV20-1
j_gene: TRBJ1-1
abundance: .

CDR3nt: TGTGCCAGCGGCGATGGGACAATCAATCAGCCCCAGCATTTT
CDR3aa: CASGDGTINQPQHF
d_gene: .
v_gene: TRBV3-1
j_gene: TRBJ1-5
abundance: .

CDR3nt: TGCGCCAGCAGCCAAGACCCACAGCCGTACTACGAGCAGTACTTC
CDR3aa: CASSQDPQPYYEQYF
d_gene: .
v_gene: TRBV4-3
j_gene: TRBJ2-7
abundance: few

CDR3nt: TGCGCCAGCAGCTTGGCCGGGACAGGGGAACAGCCCCAGCATTTT
CDR3aa: CASSLAGTGEQPQHF
d_gene: TRBD1
v_gene: TRBV5-1
j_gene: TRBJ1-5
abundance: .

CDR3nt: TGTGCCAGCATAGGTGGGGGATTGGTAACTGAAGCTTTCTTT
CDR3aa: CASIGGGLVTEAFF
d_gene: .
v_gene: TRBV2
j_gene: TRBJ1-1
abundance: few

CDR3nt: TGTGCCAGCAGCCCAAGAGACGGCGGGGGGATCACAGATACGCAGTATTTT
CDR3aa: CASSPRDGGGITDTQYF
d_gene: TRBD2
v_gene: TRBV7-9
j_gene: TRBJ2-3
abundance: .

CDR3nt: TGCAGCGCTCAACCCTGGACAGGGGGCTTCAATGAGCAGTTCTTC
CDR3aa: CSAQPWTGGFNEQFF
d_gene: TRBD1
v_gene: TRBV29-1
j_gene: TRBJ2-1
abundance: few

CDR3nt: TGTGCCAGCAGACACCCGGGACAGGGGGCCACTGAAGCTTTCTTT
CDR3aa: CASRHPGQGATEAFF
d_gene: TRBD1
v_gene: TRBV2
j_gene: TRBJ1-1
abundance: .

CDR3nt: TGCGCCAGCGGCCGGGGGAACTCCTACAATGAGCAGTACTTC
CDR3aa: CASGRGNSYNEQYF
d_gene: .
v_gene: TRBV5-1
j_gene: TRBJ2-7
abundance: .

CDR3nt: TGTGCCAGCAGCCCCTCCGGGACAGGGATTTCCTACGAGCAGTACTTC
CDR3aa: CASSPSGTGISYEQYF
d_gene: TRBD1
v_gene: TRBV9
j_gene: TRBJ2-7
abundance: .

CDR3nt: TGCGCCAGCAGCTGGGTGAATGAAAAACTGTTTTTT
CDR3aa: CASSWVNEKLFF
d_gene: .
v_gene: TRBV4-1
j_gene: TRBJ1-4
abundance: .

CDR3nt: TGTGCCAGCAGGGTGGACAGGGTAGCTCTGTCCGAGCAGTACTTC
CDR3aa: CASRVDRVALSEQYF
d_gene: TRBD1
v_gene: TRBV2
j_gene: TRBJ2-7
abundance: few

CDR3nt: TGTGCCAGCAGCCCTAGCAGTATGAACACTGAAGCTTTCTTT
CDR3aa: CASSPSSMNTEAFF
d_gene: .
v_gene: TRBV7-2
j_gene: TRBJ1-1
abundance: .

CDR3nt: TGCGCCAGCAGCCAATCGATGGAGTCCATAGCGGGGGGTAAAAACATTCAGTACTTC
CDR3aa: CASSQSMESIAGGKNIQYF
d_gene: TRBD2
v_gene: TRBV4-1
j_gene: TRBJ2-4
abundance: many

CDR3nt: TGCAGTGCTCGAGCCGGGGTGTCAGCGGAGACCCAGTACTTC
CDR3aa: CSARAGVSAETQYF
d_gene: .
v_gene: TRBV20-1
j_gene: TRBJ2-5
abundance: .

CDR3nt: TGCGCCAGCAGCCAAGTCACCCTCACCTACGAGCAGTACTTC
CDR3aa: CASSQVTLTYEQYF
d_gene: .
v_gene: TRBV4-1
j_gene: TRBJ2-7
abundance: few

CDR3nt: TGTGCCAGCAGTTACAGGACGGGATCCACTGAAGCTTTCTTT
CDR3aa: CASSYRTGSTEAFF
d_gene: .
v_gene: TRBV6-2/TRBV6-3
j_gene: TRBJ1-1
abundance: many

CDR3nt: TGTGCCATCAGTGAGTCTCCCTCCCCACGGGGGCGCGGAGATACGCAGTATTTT
CDR3aa: CAISESPSPRGRGDTQYF
d_gene: .
v_gene: TRBV10-3
j_gene: TRBJ2-3
abundance: .

CDR3nt: TGCGCCAGCAGCCAAGATCCGGACACCACAACTAATGAAAAACTGTTTTTT
CDR3aa: CASSQDPDTTTNEKLFF
d_gene: .
v_gene: TRBV4-1
j_gene: TRBJ1-4
abundance: few

CDR3nt: TGTGCCAGCAGCTCCCGGACTAGCGGGGGAGCTGATACGCAGTATTTT
CDR3aa: CASSSRTSGGADTQYF
d_gene: TRBD2
v_gene: TRBV7-2
j_gene: TRBJ2-3
abundance: once

CDR3nt: TGCGCCAGCAGCCAAGAAGGGACAGGGGCGATCCAAGAGACCCAGTACTTC
CDR3aa: CASSQEGTGAIQETQYF
d_gene: TRBD1
v_gene: TRBV4-1
j_gene: TRBJ2-5
abundance: few

CDR3nt: TGTGCCAGCAGCTTAGATCGGAACAGGGGGAACAATGAGCAGTTCTTC
CDR3aa: CASSLDRNRGNNEQFF
d_gene: TRBD1
v_gene: TRBV7-2
j_gene: TRBJ2-1
abundance: few

CDR3nt: TGTGCCAGCAGCCAAGTACAACTGGGCTACACCTTC
CDR3aa: CASSQVQLGYTF
d_gene: .
v_gene: TRBV3-1
j_gene: TRBJ1-2
abundance: once

CDR3nt: TGTGTCAGCAGTCACGACAGCTACAATGAGCAGTTCTTC
CDR3aa: CVSSHDSYNEQFF
d_gene: .
v_gene: TRBV27
j_gene: TRBJ2-1
abundance: .

CDR3nt: TGTGCCAGCAGCTCCGGGGCTTTGGGCTACGAGCAGTACTTC
CDR3aa: CASSSGALGYEQYF
d_gene: .
v_gene: TRBV7-9
j_gene: TRBJ2-7
abundance: .

CDR3nt: TGTGCCACCAGCAAAGAACAGGGGTCCCCCTACGAGCAGTACTTC
CDR3aa: CATSKEQGSPYEQYF
d_gene: TRBD1
v_gene: TRBV15
j_gene: TRBJ2-7
abundance: .

CDR3nt: TGTGCCAGCAGCCATACAGGGGCCTACAATGAGCAGTTCTTC
CDR3aa: CASSHTGAYNEQFF
d_gene: TRBD1
v_gene: TRBV9
j_gene: TRBJ2-1
abundance: few